The sequence of this TCR beta chain was determined in a study of CD8 T cells in Susac syndrome. Reverse transcription of roughly 0.45 to 1 ug RNA used random hexamers. TCRdb itself ran the immunoSEQ multiplex PCR reads through MiXCR, one entry per CDR3 protein. This sample carries some 150,000 distinct CDR3 sequences, about 95% of them seen once, and the ten largest clones take roughly 0.16%. Sequencing was performed on CD4+ T cells from PBMCs. The source of this sequence is a human donor with Susac syndrome.

DNA of the CDR3: TGTGCCACCAGCAGAGATGACCGAAGCCCCAACTATGGCTACACCTTC. Encoded protein: CATSRDDRSPNYGYTF. The genes are TRBV15 and TRBJ1-2, with D uncertain. Germline V gives CDR1 LNHNV, CDR2 YYDKDF (reference sequence). This CDR3 has 16 amino acids. V shed 0 bases and J shed 2 bases, with 13 bases lying between them.